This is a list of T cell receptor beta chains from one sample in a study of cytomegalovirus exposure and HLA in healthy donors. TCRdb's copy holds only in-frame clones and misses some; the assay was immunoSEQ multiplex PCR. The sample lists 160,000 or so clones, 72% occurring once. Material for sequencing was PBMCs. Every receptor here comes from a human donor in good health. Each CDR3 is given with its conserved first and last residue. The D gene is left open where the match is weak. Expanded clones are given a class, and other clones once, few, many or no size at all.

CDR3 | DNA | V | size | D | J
CASSLYGGGDDTQYF | TGTGCCAGCAGTTTATATGGCGGGGGGGATGATACGCAGTATTTT | TRBV28 | NA | TRBD2 | TRBJ2-3
CARGTSVDTGELFF | TGTGCCAGGGGGACTAGTGTAGACACCGGGGAGCTGTTTTTT | TRBV2 | NA | TRBD2 | TRBJ2-2
CASSLAGEATQYF | TGTGCCAGCAGCTTAGCGGGGGAGGCTACGCAGTATTTT | TRBV7-8 | NA | NA | TRBJ2-3
CAWSDSRLAYSTDTQYF | TGTGCCTGGAGTGACTCCCGACTAGCGTATAGCACAGATACGCAGTATTTT | TRBV30 | NA | TRBD2 | TRBJ2-3
CASSYSQSVEQYF | TGTGCCAGCAGTTATTCCCAATCGGTCGAGCAGTACTTC | TRBV6-5 | NA | NA | TRBJ2-7
CAPCSYTGELFF | TGTGCCCCCTGTAGCTACACCGGGGAGCTGTTTTTT | TRBV6-6 | once | NA | TRBJ2-2
CQSRGVTGELFF | TGCCAGAGCAGGGGGGTTACCGGGGAGCTGTTTTTT | TRBV11-1 | NA | NA | TRBJ2-2
CASSIGRGNEKLFF | TGTGCCAGTAGTATCGGCAGGGGCAATGAAAAACTGTTTTTT | TRBV19 | once | NA | TRBJ1-4
CASSVVTGNEQFF | TGTGCCAGCAGCGTAGTAACAGGCAATGAGCAGTTCTTC | TRBV9 | NA | NA | TRBJ2-1
CASSLSGLNTEAFF | TGTGCCAGCAGCTTGTCAGGGTTGAACACTGAAGCTTTCTTT | TRBV5-6 | NA | NA | TRBJ1-1
CASRTGSLMNTEAFF | TGCGCCAGCAGGACAGGGTCCCTCATGAACACTGAAGCTTTCTTT | TRBV5-1 | NA | TRBD1 | TRBJ1-1
CASSFLGGISGANVLTF | TGCGCCAGCAGCTTTTTGGGGGGAATCTCTGGGGCCAACGTCCTGACTTTC | TRBV5-1 | NA | NA | TRBJ2-6
CASSPSSQGFGAEAFF | TGTGCCAGCAGCCCTAGCTCACAGGGTTTTGGCGCTGAAGCTTTCTTT | TRBV5-5 | few | NA | TRBJ1-1
CASSSGLDNEQFF | TGTGCCAGCAGCTCCGGACTGGACAATGAGCAGTTCTTC | TRBV7-2 | NA | NA | TRBJ2-1
CASSQDRGGQPQHF | TGTGCCAGCAGCCAAGATAGGGGTGGACAGCCCCAGCATTTT | TRBV4-2 | few | NA | TRBJ1-5
CATTGTRNTGELFF | TGTGCCACAACAGGGACGAGGAACACCGGGGAGCTGTTTTTT | TRBV6-1 | NA | NA | TRBJ2-2
CASSAMDRGLLGIQYF | TGTGCCAGCAGTGCCATGGACAGGGGACTTTTGGGGATTCAGTACTTC | TRBV6-1 | NA | TRBD1 | TRBJ2-4
CAISETAGFDTEAFF | TGTGCCATCAGTGAGACCGCAGGGTTCGACACTGAAGCTTTCTTT | TRBV10-3 | NA | NA | TRBJ1-1
CASSVGTSGGNEQFF | TGTGCCAGCAGCGTAGGGACTAGCGGCGGGAATGAGCAGTTCTTC | TRBV9 | NA | TRBD2 | TRBJ2-1
CASSLDAGGGNTIYF | TGTGCCAGCAGCTTAGACGCAGGGGGTGGAAACACCATATATTTT | TRBV7-2 | NA | TRBD1 | TRBJ1-3
CASSDSGGATDTQYF | TGTGCCAGCAGCGATAGCGGGGGGGCCACAGATACGCAGTATTTT | TRBV7-8 | NA | TRBD2 | TRBJ2-3
CARSLFLAGSREQYF | TGTGCCAGAAGCTTGTTCCTAGCGGGGTCTAGGGAGCAGTACTTC | TRBV5-3 | NA | TRBD2 | TRBJ2-7
CASSYSWWTDAYGYTF | TGTGCCAGCAGTTACTCGTGGTGGACAGACGCTTATGGCTACACCTTC | TRBV6-5 | NA | NA | TRBJ1-2
CASNPLTSSSTDTQYF | TGTGCCAGCAATCCACTGACTAGCAGCAGCACAGATACGCAGTATTTT | TRBV14 | once | TRBD2 | TRBJ2-3
CASSDIEAFF | TGTGCCAGCAGCGACATTGAAGCTTTCTTT | TRBV11-2 | NA | NA | TRBJ1-1
CASSAPRGQPSYEQYF | TGTGCCAGCAGCGCGCCCAGGGGCCAGCCCTCCTACGAGCAGTACTTC | TRBV9 | NA | NA | TRBJ2-7
CASSLRGIAGNTIYF | TGTGCCAGCAGCCTGCGGGGCATAGCCGGAAACACCATATATTTT | TRBV6-5 | NA | NA | TRBJ1-3
CASSFAGTSGVKTQYF | TGTGCCAGCAGTTTCGCGGGGACTAGCGGGGTGAAGACCCAGTACTTC | TRBV27 | NA | TRBD2 | TRBJ2-5
CASGVGGAGNTIYF | TGTGCCAGCGGGGTCGGAGGGGCTGGAAACACCATATATTTT | TRBV7-2 | few | NA | TRBJ1-3
CASSLQGARETQYF | TGCGCCAGCAGCTTACAGGGGGCTCGAGAGACCCAGTACTTC | TRBV5-1 | once | TRBD1 | TRBJ2-5
CASGSTTLYNTEAFF | TGTGCTAGTGGTTCCACGACACTCTACAACACTGAAGCTTTCTTT | TRBV12-5 | NA | NA | TRBJ1-1
CASSQGWGLDGYTF | TGCGCCAGCAGCCAAGGCTGGGGGCTCGATGGCTACACCTTC | TRBV4-3 | NA | NA | TRBJ1-2
CASSPRTNTGELFF | TGTGCCAGCAGCCCCCGCACAAACACCGGGGAGCTGTTTTTT | TRBV5-4 | once | NA | TRBJ2-2
CASSQYPGQGYEQYF | TGCGCCAGCAGCCAATATCCGGGACAGGGCTACGAGCAGTACTTC | TRBV4-3 | few | TRBD1 | TRBJ2-7
CASRGQNYGYTF | TGTGCCAGTAGAGGACAGAACTATGGCTACACCTTC | TRBV19 | NA | NA | TRBJ1-2
CASSSAGSKQETQYF | TGTGCCAGCAGCTCAGCGGGGTCAAAACAAGAGACCCAGTACTTC | TRBV7-3 | NA | TRBD2 | TRBJ2-5
CASSYLPGGVQETQYF | TGTGCCAGCAGTTACCTCCCCGGGGGGGTCCAAGAGACCCAGTACTTC | TRBV6-6 | once | TRBD2 | TRBJ2-5
CASSGLGTGGTQYF | TGTGCCAGCAGCGGACTCGGGACAGGGGGGACCCAGTACTTC | TRBV9 | few | TRBD1 | TRBJ2-5
CASSLAHGAYEQYF | TGTGCCAGCAGCTTAGCGCACGGAGCCTACGAGCAGTACTTC | TRBV7-9 | NA | NA | TRBJ2-7
CASTTSGGATGEQYF | TGTGCCAGCACGACTAGCGGGGGCGCAACGGGCGAGCAGTACTTC | TRBV2 | few | TRBD2 | TRBJ2-7
CASHQGFNYGYTF | TGTGCCAGCCATCAGGGGTTCAACTATGGCTACACCTTC | TRBV5-6 | NA | NA | TRBJ1-2
CASSPHRGGELFF | TGTGCCAGCAGCCCGCACAGGGGCGGGGAGCTGTTTTTT | TRBV11-3 | NA | TRBD1 | TRBJ2-2
CASSLGLSPNEQFF | TGCGCCAGCAGCTTGGGACTATCTCCCAATGAGCAGTTCTTC | TRBV5-1 | NA | NA | TRBJ2-1
CASSIRRDSANYGYTF | TGTGCCAGCAGTATCCGCAGGGATTCAGCTAACTATGGCTACACCTTC | TRBV27 | NA | NA | TRBJ1-2
CASSLRAGVYNEQFF | TGCGCCAGCAGCTTGAGGGCAGGGGTTTACAATGAGCAGTTCTTC | TRBV5-1 | NA | NA | TRBJ2-1
CASNPKAGGMDTQYF | TGTGCCAGTAACCCCAAGGCAGGGGGTATGGATACGCAGTATTTT | TRBV6-1 | NA | TRBD1 | TRBJ2-3
CASSREQGYEQYF | TGTGCCAGCAGTCGGGAACAGGGGTACGAGCAGTACTTC | TRBV2 | few | TRBD1 | TRBJ2-7
CASSQDHWPAGTLNTEAFF | TGTGCCAGCAGCCAAGATCATTGGCCGGCAGGGACACTGAACACTGAAGCTTTCTTT | TRBV14 | NA | NA | TRBJ1-1
CASGLEWRGAPGPTDTQYF | TGTGCTAGTGGTTTGGAATGGCGGGGGGCTCCGGGGCCCACAGATACGCAGTATTTT | TRBV12-5 | once | TRBD2 | TRBJ2-3
CAINRQGANYGYTF | TGTGCCATCAACCGACAGGGGGCAAACTATGGCTACACCTTC | TRBV10-3 | NA | TRBD1 | TRBJ1-2